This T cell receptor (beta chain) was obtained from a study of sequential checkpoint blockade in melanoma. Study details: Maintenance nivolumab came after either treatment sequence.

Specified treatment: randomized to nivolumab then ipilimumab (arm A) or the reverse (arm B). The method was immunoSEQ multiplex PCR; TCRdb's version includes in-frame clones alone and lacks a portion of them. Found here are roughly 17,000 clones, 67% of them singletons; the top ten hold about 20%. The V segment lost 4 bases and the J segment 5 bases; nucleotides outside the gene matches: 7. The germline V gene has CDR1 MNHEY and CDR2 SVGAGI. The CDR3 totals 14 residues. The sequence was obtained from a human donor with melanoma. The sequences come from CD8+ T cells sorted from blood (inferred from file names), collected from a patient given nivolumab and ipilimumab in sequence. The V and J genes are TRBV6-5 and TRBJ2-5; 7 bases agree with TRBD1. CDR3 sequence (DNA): TGTGCCAGCAGTTCCCGACAGGGCTGGGAGACCCAGTACTTC. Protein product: CASSSRQGWETQYF.